This is a list of T cell receptor beta chains from one sample in a study of shared clonotypes between healthy human individuals. Clones were sequenced by immunoSEQ multiplex PCR, and TCRdb holds only the in-frame ones, with some missing. The repertoire holds some 530,000 clones, with 81% as singletons. Material: PBMCs. These receptors all come from a woman in her thirties or forties in good health. Some clones in this sample may be carry-over from other donors' samples. CDR3s include the opening cysteine and the closing phenylalanine or tryptophan. A D gene is named only where the DNA matches it firmly. Only part of the rows carry a size: once, few, many, or a class if the clone is expanded.

d_call clone_size j_call v_call cdr3_nt cdr3_aa
NA NA TRBJ2-7 TRBV18 TGTGCCAGCTCACCCGTCGGGCTCCACGAGCAGTACTTC CASSPVGLHEQYF
NA NA TRBJ1-2 TRBV7-2 TGTGCCAGCAGTTTAAACCCGACACTGGGCTACACCTTC CASSLNPTLGYTF
TRBD2 NA TRBJ2-2 TRBV6-1 TGTGCCAGCAGTGATGTGCCGGGAGCGGGAGGGCGTACCGGGGAGCTGTTTTTT CASSDVPGAGGRTGELFF
NA NA TRBJ1-5 TRBV5-8 TGTGCCAGCAGCCCAGACAGAAATCAGCCCCAGCATTTT CASSPDRNQPQHF
NA NA TRBJ1-2 TRBV2 TGTGCCAGCAGTGAAACCCTTTCCTACACCTTC CASSETLSYTF
TRBD2 NA TRBJ2-7 TRBV5-1 TGCGCCAGCAGGAACTTACGGACTAGCGGGGACCTCTACGAGCAGTACTTC CASRNLRTSGDLYEQYF
NA NA TRBJ2-3 TRBV4-2 TGTGCCAGCAGCCAGCTACCCGTAGGAGACACAGATACGCAGTATTTT CASSQLPVGDTDTQYF
TRBD1 NA TRBJ1-2 TRBV5-1 TGCGCCAGCAGCTTGGGACAGGGGGACGGCTACACCTTC CASSLGQGDGYTF
NA NA TRBJ2-5 TRBV5-1 TGCGCCAGCAGCCCCTACAGGGTTCAAGAGACCCAGTACTTC CASSPYRVQETQYF
NA NA TRBJ1-2 TRBV7-2 TGTGCCAGCAGCTTAGCGGGTCCTCGAGTTGGCTACACCTTC CASSLAGPRVGYTF
NA NA TRBJ1-3 TRBV9 TGTGCCAGCAGCGTAGAGGGGGTAGGGGGAAACACCATATATTTT CASSVEGVGGNTIYF
NA NA TRBJ2-1 TRBV4-3 TGCGCCAGCAGCCCAGATGAGGGACAAGGGTACAATGAGCAATTCTTC CASSPDEGQGYNEQFF
TRBD1 NA TRBJ1-2 TRBV27 TGTGCCAGCAGTTTCGACAGGGCTCGGGGCTACACCTTC CASSFDRARGYTF
TRBD1 NA TRBJ1-5 TRBV28 TGTGCCAGCAGTTTATTCCGGGACAGCCTAAATCAGCCCCAGCATTTT CASSLFRDSLNQPQHF
NA NA TRBJ1-3 TRBV29-1 TGCAGCGTGTCCGGAGGTACATCTGGAAACACCATATATTTT CSVSGGTSGNTIYF
NA NA TRBJ2-2 TRBV28 TGTGCCAGCAACTCTCCCAGCTCAGCGGGGGAGCTGTTTTTT CASNSPSSAGELFF
NA NA TRBJ2-4 TRBV19 TGTGCCAGTAGTATAGGGCAGGGGTGGAACATTCAGTACTTC CASSIGQGWNIQYF
TRBD2 few TRBJ2-7 TRBV5-1 TGCGCCAGCAGCGCTAGCGGGAAATTTGAGCAGTACTTC CASSASGKFEQYF
NA NA TRBJ1-5 TRBV21-1 TGTGCCAGCAGCAAATGGCCAGGGAATCAGCCCCAGCATTTT CASSKWPGNQPQHF
NA NA TRBJ2-2 TRBV18 TGTGCCAGCTCACCAAGGACAGAAAACACCGGGGAGCTGTTTTTT CASSPRTENTGELFF
TRBD1 few TRBJ1-4 TRBV27 TGTGCCAGCAGTCGCCAGACAGGGTTTAATGAAAAACTGTTTTTT CASSRQTGFNEKLFF
NA many TRBJ2-1 TRBV9 TGTGCCAGCAGCGCGACAGAGAGCTCCTACAATGAGCAGTTCTTC CASSATESSYNEQFF
NA NA TRBJ1-4 TRBV6-1 TGTGCCAGCAGTGACCAGGGGCCTTATGAAAAACTGTTTTTT CASSDQGPYEKLFF
TRBD1 NA TRBJ2-7 TRBV6-5 TGTGCCAGCAGTTACTCGGGGACAGGGGGCGTTTACGAGCAGTACTTC CASSYSGTGGVYEQYF
TRBD2 NA TRBJ2-1 TRBV4-2 TGTGCCAGCAGCCAATTCCCTAGCGGGAGCAACAATGAGCAGTTCTTC CASSQFPSGSNNEQFF
NA NA TRBJ2-2 TRBV9 TGTGCCAGCAGCGTAGATCCGGAGGGGGAGCTGTTTTTT CASSVDPEGELFF
NA NA TRBJ1-5 TRBV11-2 TGTGCCAGCAGCTTAGCAGGGTATAGCAATCAGCCCCAGCATTTT CASSLAGYSNQPQHF
TRBD2 NA TRBJ2-2 TRBV7-9 TGTGCCAGCAGCGCCCTAGCGGAGAACACCGGGGAGCTGTTTTTT CASSALAENTGELFF
NA once TRBJ2-7 TRBV27 TGTGCCAGCAGTCTCCTTGGGGGGAGGTACGAGCAGTACTTC CASSLLGGRYEQYF
NA NA TRBJ2-7 TRBV10-3 TGTGCCATCAGTGGCTCGGGAAACGAGCAGTACTTC CAISGSGNEQYF
NA NA TRBJ2-6 TRBV5-1 TGCGCCAGCGGTCCAATAGGGGGCTCTGGGGCCAACGTCCTGACTTTC CASGPIGGSGANVLTF
TRBD1 NA TRBJ2-5 TRBV18 TGTGCCAGCTCACCTGGCTCTTTTGCGACAGGGGGATTGGAGACCCAGTACTTC CASSPGSFATGGLETQYF
NA NA TRBJ2-7 TRBV5-4 TGTGCCAGCAGCTCCCAGAACACCTACGAGCAGTACTTC CASSSQNTYEQYF
NA few TRBJ1-1 TRBV7-2 TGTGCCAGCAGCCCCAGGGGTTGGGGCACTGAAGCTTTCTTT CASSPRGWGTEAFF
TRBD1 NA TRBJ1-1 TRBV6-1 TGTGCCAGCAGTCCGACAGGGTCCTCTGAAGCTTTCTTT CASSPTGSSEAFF
NA NA TRBJ1-1 TRBV5-1 TGCGCCAGCACGGCGACGGGGGGGAACACTGAAGCTTTCTTT CASTATGGNTEAFF
NA NA TRBJ2-7 TRBV6-5 TGTGCCACCTTCTCAGGGGTCCCCTACGAGCAGTACTTC CATFSGVPYEQYF
TRBD1 few TRBJ2-4 TRBV28 TGTGCCAGCAGTCCAGGGGGCTGGGAAAACATTCAGTACTTC CASSPGGWENIQYF
NA few TRBJ2-7 TRBV20-1 TGCAGTGCTGCGGACGCGTACGAGCAGTACTTC CSAADAYEQYF
NA NA TRBJ2-3 TRBV30 TGTGCCTGGGCCCCAGGGTCAGATACGCAGTATTTT CAWAPGSDTQYF
TRBD2 NA TRBJ2-7 TRBV7-2 TGTGCCAGCAGCTCGCTGACTAGCGGGAATGTGTACGAGCAGTACTTC CASSSLTSGNVYEQYF
NA NA TRBJ2-5 TRBV7-9 TGTGCCAGCAGCCAACAAAGGGAATACCAAGAGACCCAGTACTTC CASSQQREYQETQYF
NA NA TRBJ2-5 TRBV5-1 TGCGCCAGCAGCTTGGGTGTTTTGGGACACCGCCAAGAGACCCAGTACTTC CASSLGVLGHRQETQYF
NA medium-sized TRBJ2-4 TRBV29-1 TGCAGCGGGGGGAGTGGCAAAAACATTCAGTACTTC CSGGSGKNIQYF
NA NA TRBJ1-2 TRBV7-9 TGTGCCAGCAGCTTAGGGACAAGTTCCTATGGCTACACCTTC CASSLGTSSYGYTF
NA once TRBJ2-1 TRBV11-2 TGTGCCAGCAGCTTGATTCCGGGGTACAATGAGCAGTTCTTC CASSLIPGYNEQFF
TRBD2 NA TRBJ2-7 TRBV5-4 TGTGCCAGCAGCCGGGGGACTAGCGGCTCCTACGAGCAGTACTTC CASSRGTSGSYEQYF
NA many TRBJ1-4 TRBV14 TGTGCCAGCAGCACTGGGGGACATTCTAATGAAAAACTGTTTTTT CASSTGGHSNEKLFF
NA NA TRBJ2-1 TRBV11-3 TGTGCCAGCAGCTTAAGCAGCTCCTACAATGAGCAGTTCTTC CASSLSSSYNEQFF
NA NA TRBJ1-1 TRBV6-5 TGTGCCAGCAGTTACAGGGGGATGAACACTGAAGCTTTCTTT CASSYRGMNTEAFF
NA NA TRBJ2-1 TRBV28 TGTGCCAGCACCATCTCCCTTGGGGGGGCTTTAGATGAGCAGTTCTTC CASTISLGGALDEQFF
NA NA TRBJ2-3 TRBV6-5 TGTGCCAGCAGTTGGGGCGTTACTAGCACAGATACGCAGTATTTT CASSWGVTSTDTQYF
NA NA TRBJ1-2 TRBV15 TGTGCCACCAGCAGAGGTCCATCGAACTATGGCTACACCTTC CATSRGPSNYGYTF
NA few TRBJ2-7 TRBV28 TGTGCCAGCAGTTCTCTACGGTGGCAGTACTTC CASSSLRWQYF